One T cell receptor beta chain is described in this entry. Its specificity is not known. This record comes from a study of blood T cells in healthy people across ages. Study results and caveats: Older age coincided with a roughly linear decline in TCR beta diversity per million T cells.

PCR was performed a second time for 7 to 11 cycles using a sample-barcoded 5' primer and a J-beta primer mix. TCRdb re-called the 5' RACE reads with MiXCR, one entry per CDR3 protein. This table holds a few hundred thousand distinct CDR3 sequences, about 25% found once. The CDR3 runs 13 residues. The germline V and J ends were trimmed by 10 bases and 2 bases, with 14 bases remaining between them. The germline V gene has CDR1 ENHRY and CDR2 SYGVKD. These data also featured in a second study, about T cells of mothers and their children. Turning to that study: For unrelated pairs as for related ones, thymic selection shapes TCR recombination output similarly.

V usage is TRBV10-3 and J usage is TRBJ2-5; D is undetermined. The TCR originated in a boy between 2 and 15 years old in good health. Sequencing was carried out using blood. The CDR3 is CASRLRDQETQYF. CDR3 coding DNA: TGTGCCAGCCGTCTTCGCGATCAAGAGACCCAGTACTTC.